The next 3 T cell receptor beta chains were all read from a single sample in a study of Ad26.COV2.S vaccination and SARS-CoV-2 variants. Libraries were prepared by immunoSEQ multiplex PCR; TCRdb keeps only in-frame clonotypes and omits some of them. The data hold about 680,000 clones, with roughly 90% observed a single time. The treatment denotes: some 20 received Ad26.COV2.S at low or high dose, single or two shots; five or six received placebo; per-sample allocation not given. After the first vaccine or placebo injection, samples were drawn on day 63. The starting material was peripheral blood, obtained in a trial of Ad26.COV2.S vaccine versus placebo. These receptor sequences come from a person aged 18 to 65 who received the Ad26.COV2.S COVID-19 vaccine or a placebo.

The table lists this clone with a few counts. This chain links TRBV7-8 with TRBJ1-5, with a tentative D call TRBD1 (5 bases). CDR3 size: 15 residues. The germline CDR1 and CDR2 sequences are SGHVS and FQNEAQ. Trimming pared 1 base from V and 1 base from J, leaving 8 bases between. The CDR3 bases are TGTGCCAGCAGCTTAGGTCGGGGGAGCAATCAGCCCCAGCATTTT. Encoded protein: CASSLGRGSNQPQHF.

The V call is TRBV5-8, the J call TRBJ2-1; 8 nucleotides agree with TRBD1. The CDR3 is 16 amino acids. The germline V gene has CDR1 SGHTS and CDR2 YDEGEE. J was trimmed by 7 bases and V by 0 bases; bases with no gene match: 9. CDR3 sequence (DNA): TGTGCCAGCAGCTTGGCCTACAGGGGGAGGTCGAATGAGCAGTTCTTC. It translates to CASSLAYRGRSNEQFF.

A remark on this clone: Germline and junction disagree at one end, which may indicate a read error. The chain couples TRBV23-1 to TRBJ1-1, with D unclear. Being an ORF, TRBV23-1 has a function that is uncertain. The CDR3 loop spans 10 amino acids. The CDR3: CASSQDRRAF. In DNA, the CDR3 is TGCGCCAGCAGTCAGGACCGCCGGGCCTTT.